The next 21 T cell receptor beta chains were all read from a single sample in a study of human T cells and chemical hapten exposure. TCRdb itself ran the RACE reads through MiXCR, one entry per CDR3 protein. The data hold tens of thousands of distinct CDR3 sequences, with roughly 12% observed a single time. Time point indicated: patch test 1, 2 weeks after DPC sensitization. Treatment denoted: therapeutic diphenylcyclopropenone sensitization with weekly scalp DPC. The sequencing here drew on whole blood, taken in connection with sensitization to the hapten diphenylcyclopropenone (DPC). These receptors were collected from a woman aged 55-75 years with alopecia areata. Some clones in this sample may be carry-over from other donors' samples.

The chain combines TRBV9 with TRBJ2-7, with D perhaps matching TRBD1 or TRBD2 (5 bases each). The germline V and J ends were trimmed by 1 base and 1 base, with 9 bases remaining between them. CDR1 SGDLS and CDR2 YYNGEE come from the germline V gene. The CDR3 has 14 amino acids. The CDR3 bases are TGTGCCAGCAGCGTACGGGACGTGTCCTACGAGCAGTACTTC. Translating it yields CASSVRDVSYEQYF.

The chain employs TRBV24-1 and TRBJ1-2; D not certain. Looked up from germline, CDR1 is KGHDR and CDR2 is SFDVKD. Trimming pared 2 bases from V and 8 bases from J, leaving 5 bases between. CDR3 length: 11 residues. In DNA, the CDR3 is TGTGCCACCAGTGATTCGAGGGGCTACACCTTC. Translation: CATSDSRGYTF.

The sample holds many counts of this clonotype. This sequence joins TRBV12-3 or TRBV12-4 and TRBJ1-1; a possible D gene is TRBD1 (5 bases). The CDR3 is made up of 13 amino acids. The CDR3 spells CTTSRGEDTEAFF. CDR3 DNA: TGTACCACATCTCGGGGGGAGGACACTGAAGCTTTCTTT.

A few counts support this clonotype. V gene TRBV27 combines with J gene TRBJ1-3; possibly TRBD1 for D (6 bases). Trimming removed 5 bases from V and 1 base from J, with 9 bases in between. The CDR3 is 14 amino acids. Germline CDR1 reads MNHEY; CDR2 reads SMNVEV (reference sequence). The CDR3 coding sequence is TGTGCCAGCAGTGGGGGCCCTTCTGGAAACACCATATATTTT. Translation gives CASSGGPSGNTIYF.

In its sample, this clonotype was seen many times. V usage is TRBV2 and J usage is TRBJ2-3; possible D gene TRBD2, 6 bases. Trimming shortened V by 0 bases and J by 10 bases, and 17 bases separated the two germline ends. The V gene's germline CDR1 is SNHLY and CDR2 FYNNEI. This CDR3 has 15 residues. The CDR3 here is CASSEADGETSPQYF. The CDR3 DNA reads TGTGCCAGCAGTGAAGCTGACGGGGAAACTAGCCCGCAGTATTTT.

CDR3 residues: CASSQVAGLVEAFF. The CDR3 region has the DNA TGCGCCAGCAGCCAAGTAGCAGGCCTGGTTGAAGCTTTCTTT. The J gene is TRBJ1-1, the V gene TRBV4-1; D is unresolved. Germline CDR1 MGHRA, CDR2 YSYEKL. V was cut by 1 base and J by 7 bases, with 13 bases left in between. The CDR3 runs 14 residues.

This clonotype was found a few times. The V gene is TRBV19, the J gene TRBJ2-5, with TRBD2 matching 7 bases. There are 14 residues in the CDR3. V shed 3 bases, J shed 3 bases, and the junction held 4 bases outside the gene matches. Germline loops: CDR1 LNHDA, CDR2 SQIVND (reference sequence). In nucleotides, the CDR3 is TGTGCCAGTAGTATCCGGCTAGCGGAAGAGACCCAGTACTTC. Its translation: CASSIRLAEETQYF.

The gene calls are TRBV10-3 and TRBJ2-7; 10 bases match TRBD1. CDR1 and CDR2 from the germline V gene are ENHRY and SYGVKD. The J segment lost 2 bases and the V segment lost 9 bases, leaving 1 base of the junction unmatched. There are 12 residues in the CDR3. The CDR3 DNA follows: TGTGCCATGGGACAGGGGACCTACGAGCAGTACTTC. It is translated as CAMGQGTYEQYF.

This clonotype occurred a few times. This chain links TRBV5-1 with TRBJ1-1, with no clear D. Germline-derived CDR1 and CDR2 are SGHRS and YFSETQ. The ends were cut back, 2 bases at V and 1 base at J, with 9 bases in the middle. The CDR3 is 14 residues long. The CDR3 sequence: CASSLPQPNTEAFF. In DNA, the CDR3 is TGCGCCAGCAGCTTACCACAGCCGAACACTGAAGCTTTCTTT.

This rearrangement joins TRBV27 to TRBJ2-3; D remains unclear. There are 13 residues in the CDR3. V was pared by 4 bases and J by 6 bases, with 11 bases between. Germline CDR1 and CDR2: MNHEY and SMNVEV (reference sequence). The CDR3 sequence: CASSWKWVDTQYF. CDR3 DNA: TGTGCCAGCAGTTGGAAATGGGTGGATACGCAGTATTTT.

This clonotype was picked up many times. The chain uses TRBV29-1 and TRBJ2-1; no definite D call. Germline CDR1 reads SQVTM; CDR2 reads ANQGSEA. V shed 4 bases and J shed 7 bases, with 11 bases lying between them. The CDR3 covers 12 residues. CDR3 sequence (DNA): TGCAGCGTTGGGGCCGGCTTTAATGAGCAGTTCTTC. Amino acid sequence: CSVGAGFNEQFF.

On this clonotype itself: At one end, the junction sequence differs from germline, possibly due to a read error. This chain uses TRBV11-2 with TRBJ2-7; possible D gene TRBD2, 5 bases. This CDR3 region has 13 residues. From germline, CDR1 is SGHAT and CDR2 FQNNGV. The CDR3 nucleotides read TGTGCCAGCAGCTCACACCCGGGATTCGAGGACCACTTC. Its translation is CASSSHPGFEDHF. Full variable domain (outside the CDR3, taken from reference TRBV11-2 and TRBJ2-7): EAGVAQSPRYKIIEKRQSVAFWCNPISGHATLYWYQQILGQGPKLLIQFQNNGVVDDSQLPKDRFSAERLKGVDSTLKIQPAKLEDSAVYLCASSSHPGFEDHFGPGTRLTVT.

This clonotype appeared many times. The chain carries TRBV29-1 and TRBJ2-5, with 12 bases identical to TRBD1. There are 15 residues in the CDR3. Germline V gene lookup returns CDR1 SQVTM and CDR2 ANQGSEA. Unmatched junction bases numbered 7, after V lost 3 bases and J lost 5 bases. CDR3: CSVDIRDRGLETQYF. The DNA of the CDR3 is TGCAGCGTTGACATCCGGGACAGGGGGCTGGAGACCCAGTACTTC.

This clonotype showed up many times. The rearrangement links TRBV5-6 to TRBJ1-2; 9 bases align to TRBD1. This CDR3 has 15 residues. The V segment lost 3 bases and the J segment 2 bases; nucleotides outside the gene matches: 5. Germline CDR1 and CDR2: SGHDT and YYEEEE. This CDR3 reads CASSSTGGPNYGYTF. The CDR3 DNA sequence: TGTGCCAGCAGCTCTACAGGGGGCCCCAACTATGGCTACACCTTC.

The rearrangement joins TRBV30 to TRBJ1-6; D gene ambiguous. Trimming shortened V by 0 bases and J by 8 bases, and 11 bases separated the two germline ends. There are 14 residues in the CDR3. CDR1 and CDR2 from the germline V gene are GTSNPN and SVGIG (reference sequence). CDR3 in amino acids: CAWSVLNRDSPLHF. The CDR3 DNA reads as TGTGCCTGGAGTGTACTAAATCGGGATTCACCCCTCCACTTT.

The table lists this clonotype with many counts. CDR3 sequence reads: CASSDQGANTEAFF. CDR3 DNA sequence: TGTGCCAGCTCAGACCAGGGAGCGAACACTGAAGCTTTCTTT. The chain has TRBV18 and TRBJ1-1, with TRBD1 as a possible D gene (5 bases). Germline CDR1 reads KGHSH; CDR2 reads LQKENI. The CDR3 is 14 residues long. The V end was cut by 5 bases, the J end by 1 base, with 11 bases between.

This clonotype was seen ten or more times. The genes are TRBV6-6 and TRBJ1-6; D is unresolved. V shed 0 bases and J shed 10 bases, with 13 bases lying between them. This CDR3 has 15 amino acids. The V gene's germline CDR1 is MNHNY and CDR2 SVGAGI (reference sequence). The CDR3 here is CASSYSGLEGSPLHF. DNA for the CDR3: TGTGCCAGCAGTTACTCCGGACTGGAAGGGTCACCCCTCCACTTT.

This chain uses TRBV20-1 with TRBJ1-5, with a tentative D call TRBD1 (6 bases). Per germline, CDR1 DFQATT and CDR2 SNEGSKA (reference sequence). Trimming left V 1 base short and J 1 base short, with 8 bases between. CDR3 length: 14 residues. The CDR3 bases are TGCAGTGCTAGAGTCACAGGGAGCAATCAGCCCCAGCATTTT. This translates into CSARVTGSNQPQHF.

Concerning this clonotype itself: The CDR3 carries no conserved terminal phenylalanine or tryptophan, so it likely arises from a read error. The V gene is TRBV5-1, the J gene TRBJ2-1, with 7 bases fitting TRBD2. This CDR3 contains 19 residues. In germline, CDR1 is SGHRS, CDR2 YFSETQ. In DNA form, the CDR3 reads TGCGTCAGCAGCGAAATACCTAGCCAAGGACTAGGCACCTACAATGAGCAGTTCTCC. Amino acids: CVSSEIPSQGLGTYNEQFS.

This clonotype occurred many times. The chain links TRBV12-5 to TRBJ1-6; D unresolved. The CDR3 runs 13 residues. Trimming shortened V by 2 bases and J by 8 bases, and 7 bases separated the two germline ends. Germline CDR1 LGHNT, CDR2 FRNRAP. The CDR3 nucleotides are TGTGCTAGTGGTTTGAGGATTGATTCACCCCTCCACTTT. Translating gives CASGLRIDSPLHF.

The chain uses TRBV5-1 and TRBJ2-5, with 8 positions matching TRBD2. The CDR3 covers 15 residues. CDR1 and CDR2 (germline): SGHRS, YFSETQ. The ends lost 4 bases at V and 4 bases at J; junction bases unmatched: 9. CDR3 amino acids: CASSQAGVGGETQYF. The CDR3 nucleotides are TGCGCCAGCAGCCAAGCGGGGGTGGGTGGAGAGACCCAGTACTTC. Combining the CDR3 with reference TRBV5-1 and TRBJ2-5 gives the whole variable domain KAGVTQTPRYLIKTRGQQVTLSCSPISGHRSVSWYQQTPGQGLQFLFEYFSETQRNKGNFPGRFSGRQFSNSRSEMNVSTLELGDSALYLCASSQAGVGGETQYFGPGTRLLVL.